This record covers a single TCR beta chain. TCRdb's copy holds only in-frame clones and misses some; the assay was immunoSEQ multiplex PCR. The data show around 66,000 clones, around 91% seen once. The data stem from a study of T cell changes during pregnancy in multiple sclerosis. Between the trimmed V and J ends, which lost 0 bases and 10 bases, there was a span of 15 bases. The CDR3 contains 15 residues. Germline V gene sequence: CDR1 MNHEY, CDR2 SVGAGI. V usage is TRBV6-5 and J usage is TRBJ1-4; D perhaps matches TRBD1 (5 bases). Sequenced material: peripheral blood, taken after pregnancy. The source is a female donor in good health, enrolled as a control in a pregnancy study. The CDR3 nucleotides read TGTGCCAGCAGTTACTCGACAGTCGGAAATCCAAAACTGTTTTTT. This sequence encodes CASSYSTVGNPKLFF.